The 29 T cell receptor beta chains below come from one sample, sequenced in a study of beta chain features in type 1 diabetes. Study-wide points: Shortening that was moderate but significant affected the TCRB CDR3s of Type 1 diabetes patients in all four CD4+ subsets.

Expressed TCRB transcripts were sequenced because the entire RNA isolate underwent reverse transcription. The table came from immunoSEQ multiplex PCR; TCRdb's copy has only in-frame clones and leaves some out. The data contain 85,000 to 110,000 clones, 25% to 35% of them singletons. For these receptors, no antigen is known. Source material: central memory CD4+ T cells from blood. These receptors were collected from a woman aged 18-29 years with type 1 diabetes.

The chain combines TRBV10-3 with TRBJ2-1; TRBD1 matches 8 bases. Germline V gene lookup returns CDR1 ENHRY and CDR2 SYGVKD. The length of the CDR3 is 14 residues. J gave up 6 bases and V 5 bases, and 6 bases lay outside the gene matches. CDR3 region: CAISTGTGLNEQFF. CDR3 DNA sequence: TGTGCCATCAGTACCGGGACAGGCCTCAATGAGCAGTTCTTC.

This clone was detected a few times. The J gene is TRBJ2-7, the V gene TRBV28; tentative D call: TRBD1 (5 bases). The CDR3 loop spans 14 amino acids. Germline CDR1 MDHEN, CDR2 SYDVKM. Trimming removed 4 bases from V and 3 bases from J, with 13 bases in between. CDR3 coding DNA: TGTGCCAGCAGTTCCGGACACGTTGTCTACGAGCAGTACGTC. It is translated as CASSSGHVVYEQYV.

There are a few counts of this clone. This chain uses TRBV2 with TRBJ2-3; 9 bases align to TRBD2. The CDR3 length is 15 residues. Germline loops: CDR1 SNHLY, CDR2 FYNNEI. V was clipped by 7 bases and J by 4 bases; unmatched bases: 9. CDR3 coding DNA: TGTGCCAGCATGTACGGCGGGAGGGCCGCAGATACGCAGTATTTT. Protein sequence: CASMYGGRAADTQYF.

The chain has TRBV28 and TRBJ2-1; 16 bases match TRBD2. V was clipped by 6 bases and J by 6 bases; unmatched bases: 23. This CDR3 region has 22 residues. Germline values: CDR1 MDHEN, CDR2 SYDVKM. The CDR3 loop reads CASRARFGTSGRAGSGGNEQFF. The DNA for the CDR3 is TGTGCCAGCAGGGCGAGATTTGGGACTAGCGGGAGGGCCGGGTCCGGCGGCAATGAGCAGTTCTTC.

This clone was seen more than once but under ten times. V gene TRBV30 combines with J gene TRBJ2-7, with 7 positions matching TRBD1. CDR1 is GTSNPN, CDR2 SVGIG, per germline (reference sequence). CDR3 length: 13 amino acids. The ends lost 2 bases at V and 2 bases at J; junction bases unmatched: 3. The CDR3 reads CAWSRGQAYEQYF. The CDR3 bases are TGTGCCTGGAGTAGGGGGCAGGCCTACGAGCAGTACTTC.

This sequence joins TRBV28 and TRBJ2-2, with D perhaps TRBD2 (6 bases). This CDR3 spans 14 amino acids. The germline V gene has CDR1 MDHEN and CDR2 SYDVKM. V was trimmed by 8 bases and J by 6 bases, leaving 16 bases between them. The chain's CDR3 is CASRSREIPGELFF. The CDR3 coding sequence is TGTGCCAGCCGCTCTCGGGAGATCCCCGGGGAGCTGTTTTTT.

The chain is built from TRBV5-4 and TRBJ2-1, with 10 bases that match TRBD2. The junction had 12 bases not matched to a gene; V was cut back by 3 bases and J by 6 bases. Germline V gene data show CDR1 as SGHNT and CDR2 as YYREEE (reference sequence). CDR3 length equals 17 residues. CDR3 protein: CASSSQTGTSVGNEQFF. The CDR3 nucleotides are TGTGCCAGCAGCTCCCAAACGGGGACTAGCGTCGGCAATGAGCAGTTCTTC.

This clone showed up just a few times. This sequence joins TRBV27 and TRBJ2-1; maybe TRBD1 (6 bases). The V gene's germline CDR1 is MNHEY and CDR2 SMNVEV (reference sequence). Trimming removed 6 bases at V and 5 bases at J, with 17 bases between. CDR3 size: 15 residues. The CDR3 spells CASRFLRDNHNEQFF. In nucleotides, the CDR3 is TGTGCCAGCAGATTTCTTCGGGACAATCACAATGAGCAGTTCTTC.

The chain recombines TRBV19 with TRBJ1-2; no reliable D call. With 7 bases removed from V and 5 bases from J, the gap between germline ends came to 11 bases. Germline loops: CDR1 LNHDA, CDR2 SQIVND (reference sequence). There are 12 residues in the CDR3. CDR3 nucleotide sequence: TGTGCCAGTACGGCGGATCTATATGGCTACACCTTC. This codes for CASTADLYGYTF.

The table lists this clone with a few counts. The chain is built from TRBV30 and TRBJ2-1; the match to TRBD1 covers 7 bases. CDR1 and CDR2 from the germline V gene are GTSNPN and SVGIG (reference sequence). The CDR3 length is 12 residues. Trimming cost V 4 bases and J 10 bases; bases outside gene matches: 7. CDR3 sequence reads: CAWNAQGEEQFF. The CDR3 DNA is TGTGCCTGGAACGCTCAGGGGGAGGAGCAGTTCTTC.

The chain uses TRBV27 and TRBJ2-7, with 8 bases aligning to TRBD2. With V trimmed by 6 bases and J by 6 bases, 10 bases remained unmatched. The germline V gene has CDR1 MNHEY and CDR2 SMNVEV (reference sequence). This CDR3 has 14 residues. The CDR3 sequence is CASRPGGPLVEQYF. In nucleotides, the CDR3 is TGTGCCAGCAGACCGGGAGGGCCTCTGGTCGAGCAGTACTTC.

The CDR3 DNA reads TGTGCCAGCAGTGTTGTGGGTAGCCTCGGCGAGACCCAGTACTTC. Translated, it gives CASSVVGSLGETQYF. The V call is TRBV2, the J call TRBJ2-5; D remains ambiguous. The germline gives CDR1 SNHLY, CDR2 FYNNEI. Deletions cut 4 bases from V and 5 bases from J, with 17 bases between. The CDR3 has 15 amino acids.

The J gene is TRBJ2-7, the V gene TRBV28; D unresolved. This CDR3 has 13 amino acids. Trimming took off 7 bases at V and 4 bases at J, with 14 bases between the two ends. CDR1 is MDHEN and CDR2 is SYDVKM in the germline V gene. CDR3: CASMLTTSYEQYF. DNA for the CDR3: TGTGCCAGCATGTTGACAACCAGTTACGAGCAGTACTTC.

The chain uses TRBV28 and TRBJ2-5; TRBD2 matches 7 bases. This CDR3 is built from 14 residues. CDR1 and CDR2 from the germline V gene are MDHEN and SYDVKM. V dropped 3 bases and J dropped 2; count of bases not matched to a gene: 3. The CDR3: CASSFSGLQETQYF. Written as DNA, the CDR3 is TGTGCCAGCAGTTTTAGCGGGCTGCAAGAGACCCAGTACTTC.

The chain combines TRBV5-1 with TRBJ1-1; 8 bases fit TRBD1. CDR1 SGHRS and CDR2 YFSETQ come from the germline V gene. This CDR3 has 14 residues. V dropped 7 bases and J dropped 1; count of bases not matched to a gene: 6. CDR3 DNA: TGCGCCAGCGGTGGGGGGACAGGGAACACTGAAGCTTTCTTT. As protein: CASGGGTGNTEAFF.

Only a few counts were recorded for this clone. The chain joins TRBV2 to TRBJ2-3; unclear D gene. Germline V CDR1 and CDR2: SNHLY, FYNNEI. Trimming took 8 bases from V and 4 from J, leaving 13 bases between them. CDR3 length: 13 amino acids. Here the CDR3 DNA reads TGTGCCAGCGATAGCCGGCCGGCAGATACGCAGTATTTT. It codes for CASDSRPADTQYF.

As to this clone: Likely a read error: the CDR3 ends without its conserved phenylalanine or tryptophan. This chain joins TRBV7-3 and TRBJ1-1, with D perhaps TRBD1 (6 bases). The CDR3 length is 13 residues. Trimming took off 5 bases at V and 1 base at J, with 8 bases between the two ends. The germline CDR1 and CDR2 sequences are SGHTA and FQGTGA. CDR3 region: CASSLQGNTEAFL. The CDR3 DNA sequence: TGTGCCAGCAGCCTACAGGGGAACACTGAAGCTTTCCTT.

This clone has more than one count but fewer than ten. V gene TRBV30 combines with J gene TRBJ2-5; 10 bases are shared with TRBD1. The CDR3 is 15 amino acids. Germline CDR1 and CDR2: GTSNPN and SVGIG (reference sequence). The trim removed 3 bases at V and 5 bases at J, leaving 9 bases unmatched. The CDR3 loop reads CAWSRRDRGGETQYF. The CDR3, as DNA: TGTGCCTGGAGCCGCCGGGACAGGGGAGGGGAGACCCAGTACTTC.

This chain links TRBV4-3 with TRBJ1-5; D unresolved. Germline CDR1 reads LGHNA; CDR2 reads YSLEER. V shed 0 bases and J shed 6 bases, with 6 bases lying between them. This CDR3 is 13 amino acids long. The CDR3 sequence is CASSQDFSQPQHF. The CDR3 DNA follows: TGCGCCAGCAGCCAAGATTTTAGTCAGCCCCAGCATTTT.

This chain links TRBV19 with TRBJ2-6; 7 positions agree with TRBD1. Germline V gives CDR1 LNHDA, CDR2 SQIVND (reference sequence). This CDR3 spans 16 amino acids. V dropped 5 bases and J dropped 2; count of bases not matched to a gene: 6. The CDR3 region has the DNA TGTGCCAGTAGTGCGAGACAGGGAACTGGGGCCAACGTCCTGACTTTC. Its translation is CASSARQGTGANVLTF.

The chain recombines TRBV9 with TRBJ1-1; D remains ambiguous. Germline V lookup: CDR1 SGDLS, CDR2 YYNGEE. Deletions cut 0 bases from V and 0 bases from J, with 9 bases between. The CDR3 is 15 amino acids. The CDR3 loop is CASSVGGNMNTEAFF. CDR3 in DNA: TGTGCCAGCAGCGTAGGAGGCAATATGAACACTGAAGCTTTCTTT.

This rearrangement joins TRBV7-2 to TRBJ1-1, with a possible D match to TRBD1 (5 bases). Trimming removed 1 base from V and 4 bases from J, with 13 bases in between. CDR1 and CDR2 (germline): SGHTA, FQGNSA. The CDR3 loop spans 15 amino acids. The CDR3 spells CASSLGPGRGTEAFF. The CDR3 nucleotides read TGTGCCAGCAGCTTAGGTCCGGGTAGGGGCACTGAAGCTTTCTTT.

The chain recombines TRBV7-9 with TRBJ1-4; 7 nucleotides agree with TRBD1. Germline V CDR1 and CDR2: SEHNR, FQNEAQ (reference sequence). V shed 4 bases and J 5 bases; nucleotides not matched to a gene: 7. The CDR3 sequence is 15 residues long. CDR3: CASSSWGQPNEKLFF. Here the CDR3 DNA reads TGTGCCAGCAGCTCCTGGGGACAGCCAAATGAAAAACTGTTTTTT.

This chain links TRBV7-2 with TRBJ2-3; TRBD1 is a possible D gene (5 bases). The length of the CDR3 is 13 residues. V was clipped by 0 bases and J by 5 bases, with 6 bases between them. From germline, CDR1 is SGHTA and CDR2 FQGNSA. DNA for the CDR3: TGTGCCAGCAGCTTAGCGCAGGGAGATACGCAGTATTTT. Translation gives CASSLAQGDTQYF. Combining the CDR3 with reference TRBV7-2 and TRBJ2-3 gives the whole variable domain GAGVSQSPSNKVTEKGKDVELRCDPISGHTALYWYRQSLGQGLEFLIYFQGNSAPDKSGLPSDRFSAERTGGSVSTLTIQRTQQEDSAVYLCASSLAQGDTQYFGPGTRLTVL.

This clone was seen a handful of times. The chain links TRBV5-1 to TRBJ2-7; D may be TRBD1 (6 bases). Trimming stripped 2 bases from V and 4 bases from J, with 13 bases between. This CDR3 comprises 14 residues. Germline CDR1 SGHRS, CDR2 YFSETQ. CDR3 nucleotides: TGCGCCAGCAGCTTCGACACAGGGCCGTACGAGCAGTACTTC. Its protein product is CASSFDTGPYEQYF.

This chain joins TRBV7-2 and TRBJ2-5; TRBD2 is a possible D gene (5 bases). Trimming took off 4 bases at V and 2 bases at J, with 20 bases between the two ends. Germline V gene data show CDR1 as SGHTA and CDR2 as FQGNSA. CDR3 length: 17 amino acids. CDR3 in DNA: TGTGCCAGCAGCTCATCCACCGGTTTGAGCGGACAAGAGACCCAGTACTTC. It specifies CASSSSTGLSGQETQYF.

This chain uses TRBV28 with TRBJ2-7; D perhaps matches TRBD1 (5 bases). V was cut by 6 bases and J by 2 bases, with 14 bases left in between. Germline CDR1 MDHEN, CDR2 SYDVKM. This CDR3 comprises 14 residues. CDR3 bases: TGTGCCAGCAGGGCGTACAGGCTACCCTACGAGCAGTACTTC. It translates to CASRAYRLPYEQYF.

The V gene is TRBV11-3, the J gene TRBJ2-1; tentative D call: TRBD1 (5 bases). The germline V gene has CDR1 SGHNT and CDR2 YENEEA. The CDR3 loop spans 15 amino acids. V lost 1 base and J lost 1, with 8 bases in between. The CDR3 region has the DNA TGTGCCAGCAGCTTAGGGCAGGGTTCCTACAATGAGCAGTTCTTC. Amino acid sequence: CASSLGQGSYNEQFF.

This clone turned up a few times. The J gene is TRBJ2-7, the V gene TRBV4-2; 7 nucleotides agree with TRBD2. J gave up 3 bases and V 4 bases, and 6 bases lay outside the gene matches. CDR1 is LGHNA and CDR2 is YNFKEQ in the germline V gene. This CDR3 contains 14 residues. Written as DNA, the CDR3 is TGTGCCAGCAGCCCAACCCGGGACTACTACGAGCAGTACTTC. Encoded protein: CASSPTRDYYEQYF.